These 28 T cell receptor beta chains were all obtained from the same sample, sequenced in a study of vaccination and CD4 T cells after COVID-19. Sequenced with the Oncomine TCR Beta short-read assay was DNA taken from cultured CD4+ T cells. TCRdb re-analysed the PCR reads in MiXCR, keeping a single row per CDR3 protein. The sample contains 2,700 or so distinct CDR3 sequences, approximately 30% of which appear only once. These receptors have no identified antigens. Treatment noted: approximately 11-day PBMC culture with coronavirus spike peptide pools or control peptides (ViraFEST assay). CD4+ T cells that came from the unexposed donor were collected before the COVID-19 pandemic (2011-2018). Sequencing was performed on CD4+ T cells from blood, cultured in vitro. The source is a human donor in good health.

J is TRBJ2-1 and V is TRBV24-1; 13 bases align to TRBD2. The germline CDR1 and CDR2 sequences are KGHDR and SFDVKD. After removal of 6 bases from V and 8 bases from J, the junction contained 6 bases not matched to a gene. The CDR3 extends over 15 amino acids. The CDR3 region is CATSRLAGGEDEQFF. The CDR3 region has the DNA TGTGCCACCAGTCGACTAGCGGGAGGTGAGGATGAGCAGTTCTTC.

This clonotype has just a few counts. V usage is TRBV5-1 and J usage is TRBJ1-2; D not resolved. Deletions cut 6 bases from V and 1 base from J, with 13 bases between. The germline V gene encodes CDR1 SGHRS and CDR2 YFSETQ. The CDR3 covers 14 residues. The CDR3, as DNA: TGCGCCAGCACCTCGGTTGGCGATAACTATGGCTACACCTTC. This codes for CASTSVGDNYGYTF. Supplemented by reference TRBV5-1 and TRBJ1-2, the full variable domain reads KAGVTQTPRYLIKTRGQQVTLSCSPISGHRSVSWYQQTPGQGLQFLFEYFSETQRNKGNFPGRFSGRQFSNSRSEMNVSTLELGDSALYLCASTSVGDNYGYTFGSGTRLTVV.

This clonotype was counted between two and nine times. The rearrangement uses TRBV25-1 and TRBJ2-7; 9 bases align to TRBD1. The germline CDR1 and CDR2 sequences are MGHDK and SYGVNS. The CDR3 is 19 amino acids. J lost 2 bases, V lost 7 bases, and 21 bases had no gene match. The CDR3 nucleotides are TGTGCCAGCAAAATAAGCTCGGGACAGGGCCCCGAGGGGACCTACGAGCAGTACTTC. Its translation: CASKISSGQGPEGTYEQYF.

This clonotype showed up just once. The chain links TRBV25-1 to TRBJ1-4, with D unresolved. CDR1 and CDR2 from the germline V gene are MGHDK and SYGVNS. Trimming shortened V by 5 bases and J by 5 bases, and 9 bases separated the two germline ends. The CDR3 sequence is 13 residues long. The CDR3 loop is CASSRTANEKLFF. The CDR3 DNA is TGTGCCAGCAGTCGGACGGCGAATGAAAAACTGTTTTTT.

The rearrangement joins TRBV18 to TRBJ2-7; the D gene is possibly TRBD1 (6 bases). The germline gives CDR1 KGHSH, CDR2 LQKENI. Trimming took 3 bases from V and 3 from J, leaving 9 bases between them. This CDR3 is 13 amino acids long. The CDR3 bases are TGTGCCAGCTCACCTCAGGGGATCTACGAGCAGTACTTC. This sequence encodes CASSPQGIYEQYF.

Judged by abundance, this clonotype is medium-sized. V gene TRBV11-2 combines with J gene TRBJ2-7; possible D gene TRBD2, 5 bases. Trimming cost V 5 bases and J 2 bases, with 16 bases left between them. The CDR3 spans 15 residues. Germline V gene sequence: CDR1 SGHAT, CDR2 FQNNGV. CDR3 DNA: TGTGCCAGCAGCCCAAGGTCCAGGAGGACCTACGAGCAGTACTTC. This translates into CASSPRSRRTYEQYF.

The chain links TRBV7-9 to TRBJ1-4; 7 bases fit TRBD1. CDR3 size: 15 residues. Trimming at V came to 1 base and at J to 7 bases, leaving 6 bases not matched to a gene. The V gene's germline CDR1 is SEHNR and CDR2 FQNEAQ (reference sequence). The CDR3 reads CASSLGQGSGEKLFF. In nucleotides, the CDR3 is TGTGCCAGCAGCTTAGGACAGGGTTCGGGTGAAAAACTGTTTTTT.

CDR3 bases: TGCAGCGTTAGCTTCAGACAGGGCCACGAGCAGTACTTC. Translating it yields CSVSFRQGHEQYF. The chain carries TRBV29-1 and TRBJ2-7; 7 nucleotides agree with TRBD1. Trimming cost V 5 bases and J 5 bases; bases outside gene matches: 9. In germline, CDR1 is SQVTM, CDR2 ANQGSEA. This CDR3 has 13 residues.

This clonotype is labeled medium-sized. The chain employs TRBV10-3 and TRBJ1-5; maybe TRBD1 (6 bases). The V end lost 10 bases, the J end lost 0 bases, and 19 bases lay between the germline ends. Germline CDR1 and CDR2: ENHRY and SYGVKD. The CDR3 consists of 16 residues. Here the CDR3 DNA reads TGTGCCACCCAGGACAGTGGAGGTTATAGCAATCAGCCCCAGCATTTT. Protein sequence: CATQDSGGYSNQPQHF.

The chain carries TRBV20-1 and TRBJ1-6; maybe TRBD1 (5 bases). Trimming cost V 3 bases and J 11 bases, with 14 bases left between them. The CDR3 consists of 13 residues. Germline-derived CDR1 and CDR2 are DFQATT and SNEGSKA (reference sequence). Here the CDR3 DNA reads TGCAGTGCTAGGGTCAGGGTGTTTGCACCCCTCCACTTT. Protein: CSARVRVFAPLHF.

Details on this clonotype: A single base separates this from a much larger clone, so it may be a read error. The conserved phenylalanine or tryptophan normally closing the CDR3 is absent here, so this likely arose from a read error. V usage is TRBV5-1 and J usage is TRBJ1-5; no clear D gene. CDR1 and CDR2 (germline): SGHRS, YFSETQ. V was clipped by 3 bases and J by 9 bases, with 19 bases between them. The CDR3 is 15 amino acids. The CDR3 is CASSSSGPKSGPQHS. In DNA form, the CDR3 reads TGCGCCAGCAGCTCTTCAGGTCCAAAAAGCGGGCCCCAGCATTCT.

In its sample, this clonotype was seen once. V is TRBV3-1 and J is TRBJ2-7; D ambiguous. CDR1 LGHDT and CDR2 YNNKEL come from the germline V gene (reference sequence). V lost 1 base, J lost 3 bases, and 4 bases lay in between. This CDR3 region has 12 residues. In nucleotides, the CDR3 is TGTGCCAGCAGCCAAGGACTCTACGAGCAGTACTTC. The encoded protein is CASSQGLYEQYF.

This chain joins TRBV7-2 and TRBJ1-2, with 9 bases lining up with TRBD1. V shed 3 bases, J shed 6 bases, and the junction held 5 bases outside the gene matches. From germline, CDR1 is SGHTA and CDR2 FQGNSA. CDR3 length: 14 residues. DNA for the CDR3: TGTGCCAGCAGCTTGTCGAGGACAGGGGATGGCTACACCTTC. Its translation: CASSLSRTGDGYTF.

The chain is built from TRBV5-1 and TRBJ2-2; perhaps TRBD1 as D (5 bases). V gave up 4 bases and J gave up 3 bases, with 13 bases separating them. CDR1 is SGHRS and CDR2 is YFSETQ in the germline V gene. The CDR3 runs 15 residues. The CDR3 here is CASSVEMGHTGELFF. As DNA, the CDR3 is TGCGCCAGCAGCGTAGAGATGGGGCACACCGGGGAGCTGTTTTTT.

This chain links TRBV2 with TRBJ2-3; 11 bases align to TRBD2. The J segment lost 0 bases and the V segment lost 8 bases, leaving 4 bases of the junction unmatched. The CDR3 extends over 15 amino acids. Germline CDR1 SNHLY, CDR2 FYNNEI. This chain's CDR3 is CASSGLAVSTDTQYF. The CDR3 nucleotides are TGTGCCAGCTCGGGACTAGCGGTGAGCACAGATACGCAGTATTTT.

The chain employs TRBV5-1 and TRBJ2-2, with 9 bases identical to TRBD1. The junction had 5 bases not matched to a gene; V was cut back by 4 bases and J by 1 base. This CDR3 is 16 amino acids long. Per germline, CDR1 SGHRS and CDR2 YFSETQ. The CDR3 loop reads CASSPSGQGNTGELFF. In DNA, the CDR3 is TGCGCCAGCAGCCCCTCGGGACAGGGGAACACCGGGGAGCTGTTTTTT.

There are a few counts of this clonotype. CDR3 coding DNA: TGTGCCAGTAGTGCCCTTTTGACCGGATCCTACGAGCAGTACTTC. It codes for CASSALLTGSYEQYF. The J gene is TRBJ2-7, the V gene TRBV19; no definite D call. This CDR3 is 15 amino acids long. Germline lookup yields CDR1 LNHDA and CDR2 SQIVND (reference sequence). V was trimmed by 5 bases and J by 1 base, leaving 15 bases between them. Full variable domain (remainder filled in from reference TRBV19 and TRBJ2-7): DGGITQSPKYLFRKEGQNVTLSCEQNLNHDAMYWYRQDPGQGLRLIYYSQIVNDFQKGDIAEGYSVSREKKESFPLTVTSAQKNPTAFYLCASSALLTGSYEQYFGPGTRLTVT.

This chain uses TRBV7-9 with TRBJ2-1; D gene uncertain. This CDR3 comprises 15 residues. The V gene's germline CDR1 is SEHNR and CDR2 FQNEAQ (reference sequence). Trimming took off 0 bases at V and 6 bases at J, with 12 bases between the two ends. The CDR3 loop is CASSLAWPATNEQFF. CDR3 nucleotides: TGTGCCAGCAGCTTAGCGTGGCCAGCCACCAATGAGCAGTTCTTC.

The genes are TRBV7-7 and TRBJ1-1, with TRBD1 matching over 7 bases. The germline V gene has CDR1 SSHAT and CDR2 FNYEAQ (reference sequence). There are 15 residues in the CDR3. V was pared by 2 bases and J by 3 bases, with 6 bases of the junction left unmatched. The CDR3 sequence: CASSLLVDRHTEAFF. CDR3 bases: TGTGCCAGCAGCTTATTGGTGGACAGGCACACTGAAGCTTTCTTT.

The V and J genes are TRBV27 and TRBJ2-7; 8 bases line up with TRBD1. The CDR3 runs 15 residues. Germline lookup yields CDR1 MNHEY and CDR2 SMNVEV (reference sequence). Trimming cost V 5 bases and J 2 bases; bases outside gene matches: 8. The CDR3 DNA is TGTGCCAGCAGTGACCCCGGACAGGGTACCTACGAGCAGTACTTC. Its translation: CASSDPGQGTYEQYF.

This chain connects TRBV28 to TRBJ1-5; D uncertain. The V end lost 4 bases, the J end lost 6 bases, and 7 bases lay between the germline ends. The CDR3 length is 12 residues. From germline, CDR1 is MDHEN and CDR2 SYDVKM. DNA of the CDR3: TGTGCCAGCAGTTACGTGGGTCAGCCCCAGCATTTT. Its translation: CASSYVGQPQHF.

V is TRBV18 and J is TRBJ2-3; perhaps D is TRBD1 or TRBD2 (5 bases each). Deletions cut 1 base from V and 7 bases from J, with 18 bases between. The CDR3 totals 16 residues. The germline V gene has CDR1 KGHSH and CDR2 LQKENI. The CDR3 sequence is CASSPLGDQVRNTQYF. CDR3 DNA: TGTGCCAGCTCACCACTCGGGGACCAGGTCAGGAATACGCAGTATTTT. The full variable domain, completed using reference TRBV18 and TRBJ2-3, is NAGVMQNPRHLVRRRGQEARLRCSPMKGHSHVYWYRQLPEEGLKFMVYLQKENIIDESGMPKERFSAEFPKEGPSILRIQQVVRGDSAAYFCASSPLGDQVRNTQYFGPGTRLTVL.

The chain employs TRBV19 and TRBJ1-5; D is ambiguous. V was clipped by 7 bases and J by 2 bases, with 12 bases between them. This CDR3 has 14 amino acids. Germline V gene lookup returns CDR1 LNHDA and CDR2 SQIVND (reference sequence). CDR3 sequence reads: CASTGRVGNQPQHF. The CDR3 DNA follows: TGTGCCAGTACAGGACGAGTGGGCAATCAGCCCCAGCATTTT.

This clonotype was detected a few times. This rearrangement joins TRBV5-6 to TRBJ1-5; 9 positions match TRBD1. This CDR3 spans 16 amino acids. After removal of 4 bases from V and 0 bases from J, the junction contained 5 bases not matched to a gene. Germline V gene lookup returns CDR1 SGHDT and CDR2 YYEEEE. CDR3 in amino acids: CASSPGQGYSNQPQHF. CDR3 nucleotides: TGTGCCAGCAGCCCTGGACAGGGGTATAGCAATCAGCCCCAGCATTTT.

This clonotype has only a few counts. This chain connects TRBV28 to TRBJ1-2; D perhaps matches TRBD1 (5 bases). The germline gives CDR1 MDHEN, CDR2 SYDVKM. The CDR3 extends over 11 amino acids. V dropped 3 bases and J dropped 7 bases, with 6 bases sitting between them. The CDR3 DNA reads TGTGCCAGCAGTTTGAGGGGTGGCTACACCTTC. It translates to CASSLRGGYTF.

The chain joins TRBV2 to TRBJ2-3; 10 positions agree with TRBD2. Trimming took 8 bases from V and 2 from J; bases not matched to a gene: 7. The germline V gene has CDR1 SNHLY and CDR2 FYNNEI. This CDR3 has 15 residues. CDR3 protein: CASWVLAGSTDTQYF. DNA for the CDR3: TGTGCCAGCTGGGTACTAGCGGGGTCCACAGATACGCAGTATTTT.

This clonotype was observed a handful of times. V and J are TRBV27 and TRBJ2-3, with D hard to call. V lost 6 bases and J lost 2, with 15 bases in between. CDR3 size: 15 residues. From germline, CDR1 is MNHEY and CDR2 SMNVEV (reference sequence). CDR3 in DNA: TGTGCCAGCAGGAACCAAGATTGGTACACAGATACGCAGTATTTT. Its protein product is CASRNQDWYTDTQYF.

This clonotype came up a few times. The chain links TRBV27 to TRBJ2-2; 7 bases are shared with TRBD1. After removal of 1 base from V and 2 bases from J, the junction contained 4 bases not matched to a gene. The CDR3 has 16 residues. The germline V gene encodes CDR1 MNHEY and CDR2 SMNVEV (reference sequence). CDR3 protein: CASSLWSGGNTGELFF. For the CDR3, the DNA is TGTGCCAGCAGTTTATGGTCAGGGGGTAACACCGGGGAGCTGTTTTTT.